This passage covers 2 T cell receptor beta chains from one sample sequenced in a study of shared clonotypes between healthy human individuals. The method was immunoSEQ multiplex PCR; TCRdb's version includes in-frame clones alone and lacks a portion of them. Seen here are more than 2 million clones, nearly 97% observed once, and the top ten hold 0.1% to 0.15%. The sample taken for sequencing was naive CD4+ T cells sorted from blood. Subset defined: CD45RA+ positively selected. These receptors were collected from a man aged 18 to 35 in good health.

The chain is built from TRBV6-1 and TRBJ1-6, with D unresolved. The CDR3 has 12 residues. Trimming shortened V by 3 bases and J by 9 bases, and 6 bases separated the two germline ends. Germline loops: CDR1 MNHNS, CDR2 SASEGT. Here the CDR3 reads CASSDWSSPLHF. DNA for the CDR3: TGTGCCAGCAGTGATTGGTCTTCACCCCTCCACTTT.

Comments on this clone: The sample has other DNA sequences that encode this CDR3 too. This CDR3 is CASSYSSGGNTEAFF. CDR3 nucleotides: TGTGCCAGCAGTTACTCTTCAGGAGGCAATACTGAAGCTTTCTTT. This sequence joins TRBV6-5 and TRBJ1-1; D not certain. Deletions cut 0 bases from V and 5 bases from J, with 13 bases between. Germline loops: CDR1 MNHEY, CDR2 SVGAGI. There are 15 residues in the CDR3.